This T cell receptor (beta chain) was recorded in a study of T-cell reconstitution after alpha-beta-depleted transplantation in children. From germline, CDR1 is SGHRS and CDR2 YFSETQ. CDR3 size: 12 residues. With V trimmed by 4 bases and J by 7 bases, 4 bases remained unmatched. This clonotype appeared many times. Its antigen is unknown. General observations from the study: It was surviving recipient T cells and thymic progenitors that gave some patients high TCRbeta diversity at day 60. By one year post-transplant, T-cell counts and diversity largely arose from T cells that were newly produced. About two months after transplant, alpha-beta T cells reportedly came from several hundred expanded graft clones.

A TCRbeta library incorporating unique molecular identifiers was prepared. TCRdb processed the PCR reads anew with MiXCR; each CDR3 protein has one entry. This sample yields fewer than 350,000 distinct CDR3 sequences, of which 10% are seen a single time; around 7.5% belongs to the top ten. This receptor was identified in a boy in the first two years of life with acute myeloid leukemia, due to receive a stem cell transplant. The V and J genes are TRBV5-1 and TRBJ2-7; 8 nucleotides match TRBD1. The specimen was PBMCs, collected before TCRalphabeta/CD19-depleted stem cell transplant. DNA for the CDR3: TGCGCCAGCAGCGGACAGGGATGGGAGCAGTACTTC. This gives the protein CASSGQGWEQYF. Drawing the rest from reference TRBV5-1 and TRBJ2-7, the complete variable domain is KAGVTQTPRYLIKTRGQQVTLSCSPISGHRSVSWYQQTPGQGLQFLFEYFSETQRNKGNFPGRFSGRQFSNSRSEMNVSTLELGDSALYLCASSGQGWEQYFGPGTRLTVT.